This record covers a single TCR beta chain. What it binds is unknown. A deep-level run was used for the assay. The material for each subset, its genomic DNA, was split evenly across several immunoSEQ plates. TCRdb's copy holds only in-frame clones and misses some; the assay was immunoSEQ multiplex PCR. Here the sample spans about 2.4 million clones, approximately 90% being singletons. This sample stems from a study of shared clonotypes between healthy human individuals. V was shortened by 4 bases and J by 1 base, with 14 bases between the two germline ends. The CDR3 totals 15 residues. CDR1 and CDR2 (germline): SGHRS, YFSETQ. Overall study results and limits: Shared across four donors were 4% to 6% of the naive CD4 clonotypes. Naive subsets generally had larger estimated richness than memory subsets.

The sequenced sample was naive CD4+ T cells sorted from blood. Subset: CD45RA+ positively selected. The J gene is TRBJ1-1, the V gene TRBV5-1; D is perhaps TRBD1 (5 bases). The TCR was taken from a man aged 18 to 30 in good health. The CDR3 sequence: CASSPYGGANTEAFF. In nucleotides, the CDR3 is TGCGCCAGCAGCCCCTATGGGGGAGCGAACACTGAAGCTTTCTTT.